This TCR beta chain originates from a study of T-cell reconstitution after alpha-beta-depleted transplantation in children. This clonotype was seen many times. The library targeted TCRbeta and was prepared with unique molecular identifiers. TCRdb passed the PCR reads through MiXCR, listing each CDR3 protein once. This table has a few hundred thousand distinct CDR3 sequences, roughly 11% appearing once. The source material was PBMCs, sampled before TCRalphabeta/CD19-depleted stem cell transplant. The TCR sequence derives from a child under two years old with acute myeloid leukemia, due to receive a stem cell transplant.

CDR3 sequence (DNA): TGTGCCAGCAGCGTAGGAGGGGGCGACGGTGAAAAACTGTTTTTT. Amino acids: CASSVGGGDGEKLFF. The V gene is TRBV9, the J gene TRBJ1-4, with TRBD1 identical over 7 bases. The CDR3 covers 15 residues. Germline V gene sequence: CDR1 SGDLS, CDR2 YYNGEE. The junction had 6 bases not matched to a gene; V was cut back by 0 bases and J by 7 bases. The full variable domain, with the rest looked up from reference TRBV9 and TRBJ1-4, is DSGVTQTPKHLITATGQRVTLRCSPRSGDLSVYWYQQSLDQGLQFLIQYYNGEERAKGNILERFSAQQFPDLHSELNLSSLELGDSALYFCASSVGGGDGEKLFFGSGTQLSVL.